Listed here are 26 T cell receptor beta chains from one sample, sequenced in a study of T cells in Graves' hyperthyroidism and ophthalmopathy. Amplification of TCR beta CDR3 regions was performed using RNA transcripts as template. Researchers ran a first-round RT-PCR on the TCR CDR3 using the HTBI primer set. TCRdb processed the multiplex PCR reads anew with MiXCR; each CDR3 protein has one entry. Of about 400,000 distinct CDR3 sequences in the sample, more than 12% were seen once. Sequencing was done on a sample of blood. Source of these receptors: a woman aged 25-40 years with Graves' hyperthyroidism.

This clonotype has more than one count but fewer than ten. This chain uses TRBV27 with TRBJ1-6; no definite D call. CDR1 is MNHEY and CDR2 is SMNVEV in the germline V gene (reference sequence). V was pared by 3 bases and J by 9 bases, with 9 bases between. The CDR3 is 13 amino acids. The CDR3 protein is CASSFGTASPLHF. The CDR3 DNA sequence: TGTGCCAGCAGTTTCGGCACGGCTTCACCCCTCCACTTT.

This clonotype occurred many times. The rearrangement uses TRBV20-1 and TRBJ2-1; 11 nucleotides match TRBD1. The CDR3 extends over 14 amino acids. CDR1 DFQATT and CDR2 SNEGSKA come from the germline V gene (reference sequence). The CDR3 sequence is CSGPGQGAYNEQFF. CDR3 in DNA: TGCAGCGGACCGGGACAGGGGGCCTACAATGAGCAGTTCTTC.

Comments on this clonotype: Possible read error: a much larger clone is one base away. The V gene is TRBV12-5, the J gene TRBJ1-5; a weak D match, TRBD1 (5 bases). The CDR3 has 13 residues. Between the trimmed V and J ends, which lost 7 bases and 9 bases, there was a span of 16 bases. Germline CDR1 is LGHNT and CDR2 is FRNRAP. CDR3 DNA sequence: TGTGCTAGTGCCCTTGGGGGACCCCGGCCCCAGCATTTT. It specifies CASALGGPRPQHF.

In its sample, this clonotype was seen a few times. This chain uses TRBV20-1 with TRBJ2-5; D ambiguous. The V gene's germline CDR1 is DFQATT and CDR2 SNEGSKA (reference sequence). V dropped 1 base and J dropped 5 bases, with 11 bases sitting between them. There are 13 residues in the CDR3. CDR3 in amino acids: CSARVGIGETQYF. CDR3 coding DNA: TGCAGTGCTAGAGTTGGGATAGGGGAGACCCAGTACTTC.

This clonotype was seen many times. This rearrangement joins TRBV20-1 to TRBJ2-3; D uncertain. The CDR3 extends over 12 amino acids. The V and J ends lost 4 bases and 2 bases respectively, with 7 bases between them. Germline V gene lookup returns CDR1 DFQATT and CDR2 SNEGSKA (reference sequence). This CDR3 is CSAMDHTDTQYF. CDR3 bases: TGCAGTGCTATGGACCACACAGATACGCAGTATTTT.

The rearrangement links TRBV7-9 to TRBJ1-1; 7 bases align to TRBD1. The CDR3 length is 14 residues. V lost 3 bases to trimming and J lost 1 base; unmatched junction nucleotides: 2. Germline values: CDR1 SEHNR, CDR2 FQNEAQ (reference sequence). CDR3 protein: CASSFPGGNTEAFF. CDR3 coding DNA: TGTGCCAGCAGCTTCCCAGGGGGGAACACTGAAGCTTTCTTT. Together with reference TRBV7-9 and TRBJ1-1, the CDR3 gives the full variable domain: DTGVSQNPRHKITKRGQNVTFRCDPISEHNRLYWYRQTLGQGPEFLTYFQNEAQLEKSRLLSDRFSAERPKGSFSTLEIQRTEQGDSAMYLCASSFPGGNTEAFFGQGTRLTVV.

The V gene is TRBV5-6, the J gene TRBJ2-3; D gene uncertain. Per germline, CDR1 SGHDT and CDR2 YYEEEE. The CDR3 runs 16 residues. Trimming cost V 1 base and J 3 bases, with 15 bases left between them. The chain's CDR3 is CASSLLTQAETDTQYF. The CDR3 DNA sequence: TGTGCCAGCAGCTTGCTTACTCAAGCTGAAACAGATACGCAGTATTTT.

The chain couples TRBV19 to TRBJ2-5, with a tentative D call TRBD1 (6 bases). The CDR3 is made up of 15 amino acids. Trimming cost V 2 bases and J 4 bases, with 14 bases left between them. Germline V gene lookup returns CDR1 LNHDA and CDR2 SQIVND (reference sequence). The CDR3 DNA is TGTGCCAGTAGTATAACAGGGCCATCTATAGAGACCCAGTACTTC. Protein product: CASSITGPSIETQYF.

V gene TRBV7-9 combines with J gene TRBJ2-7; 12 positions agree with TRBD2. CDR1 SEHNR and CDR2 FQNEAQ come from the germline V gene (reference sequence). The J segment lost 5 bases and the V segment lost 3 bases, leaving 2 bases of the junction unmatched. The CDR3 contains 14 residues. Here the CDR3 reads CASSLTSGRDEQYF. The CDR3 bases are TGTGCCAGCAGCTTGACTAGCGGGAGAGACGAGCAGTACTTC.

In this sample, this clonotype turned up many times. The CDR3 sequence is CATSRKSAATKQYF. CDR3 in DNA: TGTGCCACCAGCAGAAAGTCGGCAGCTACGAAGCAGTACTTC. The V call is TRBV15, the J call TRBJ2-7; D gene ambiguous. This CDR3 contains 14 residues. Trimming left V 2 bases short and J 8 bases short, with 16 bases between. Looked up from germline, CDR1 is LNHNV and CDR2 is YYDKDF (reference sequence). Together with reference TRBV15 and TRBJ2-7, the CDR3 gives the full variable domain: DAMVIQNPRYQVTQFGKPVTLSCSQTLNHNVMYWYQQKSSQAPKLLFHYYDKDFNNEADTPDNFQSRRPNTSFCFLDIRSPGLGDTAMYLCATSRKSAATKQYFGPGTRLTVT.

The rearrangement links TRBV9 to TRBJ2-3; 7 bases line up with TRBD2. Germline V gene data show CDR1 as SGDLS and CDR2 as YYNGEE. V shed 0 bases and J 6 bases; nucleotides not matched to a gene: 10. This CDR3 has 16 residues. In DNA, the CDR3 is TGTGCCAGCAGCGTAGCATCCAGCGGGAACGTGGATACGCAGTATTTT. This sequence encodes CASSVASSGNVDTQYF.

This clonotype was seen a single time. J is TRBJ2-7 and V is TRBV28, with D possibly being TRBD2 (6 bases). Germline values: CDR1 MDHEN, CDR2 SYDVKM. The CDR3 consists of 15 residues. V lost 5 bases and J 5 bases, leaving 19 bases between the germline ends. The CDR3, as DNA: TGTGCCAGCAGTGCCGTGGCGGGAATGGGGGACGAGCAGTACTTC. Amino acid sequence: CASSAVAGMGDEQYF.

This clonotype was seen a handful of times. The CDR3 sequence: CASSAVNTEAFF. CDR3 nucleotides: TGCGCCAGCAGTGCCGTTAACACTGAAGCTTTCTTT. This chain links TRBV10-2 with TRBJ1-1, with D unclear. This CDR3 comprises 12 residues. V was pared by 4 bases and J by 2 bases, with 5 bases between. Germline-derived CDR1 and CDR2 are WSHSY and SAAADI.

The sample holds a few counts of this clonotype. The chain uses TRBV20-1 and TRBJ2-7, with D perhaps matching TRBD1 (6 bases). The V end lost 2 bases, the J end lost 2 bases, and 13 bases lay between the germline ends. The CDR3 is 14 amino acids. CDR1 and CDR2 (germline): DFQATT, SNEGSKA (reference sequence). The CDR3 nucleotides are TGCAGTGCTAGACAACAGGGTTCCGCCTACGAGCAGTACTTC. It encodes CSARQQGSAYEQYF.

This clonotype showed up just a few times. The chain combines TRBV7-2 with TRBJ2-2; D may be TRBD1 (6 bases). This CDR3 is 15 amino acids long. CDR1 is SGHTA and CDR2 is FQGNSA in the germline V gene. V was trimmed by 3 bases and J by 6 bases, leaving 14 bases between them. CDR3 amino acids: CASSFRGRGSGELFF. The CDR3, as DNA: TGTGCCAGCAGCTTCCGGGGAAGGGGGTCCGGGGAGCTGTTTTTT.

This clonotype was counted many times. The V gene is TRBV7-9, the J gene TRBJ2-1; D gene unclear. The CDR3 spans 11 residues. V was trimmed by 7 bases and J by 5 bases, leaving 6 bases between them. Germline V gene data show CDR1 as SEHNR and CDR2 as FQNEAQ (reference sequence). The CDR3 DNA follows: TGTGCCAGCACAGATGACAATGAGCAGTTCTTC. Its protein product is CASTDDNEQFF.

The CDR3 coding sequence is TGTGCCAGCAGCCCAAGCGGGAGCTTAAACATTCAGTACTTC. It specifies CASSPSGSLNIQYF. This chain links TRBV5-4 with TRBJ2-4; 8 bases are shared with TRBD2. The CDR3 is made up of 14 amino acids. Germline V gene sequence: CDR1 SGHNT, CDR2 YYREEE (reference sequence). J lost 6 bases, V lost 4 bases, and 6 bases had no gene match.

The genes are TRBV19 and TRBJ2-1; 12 positions match TRBD2. The V gene end was trimmed by 7 bases and the J gene end by 6 bases; junction bases not matched to a gene: 4. Germline loops: CDR1 LNHDA, CDR2 SQIVND (reference sequence). The CDR3 is 14 residues long. The CDR3 here is CASMLAGGFNEQFF. CDR3 coding DNA: TGTGCCAGTATGCTAGCGGGAGGGTTCAATGAGCAGTTCTTC.

This clonotype showed up just a few times. The gene calls are TRBV11-2 and TRBJ1-3; 7 positions agree with TRBD1. This CDR3 is 12 amino acids long. CDR1 SGHAT and CDR2 FQNNGV come from the germline V gene. Unmatched junction bases numbered 1, after V lost 4 bases and J lost 7 bases. As DNA, the CDR3 is TGTGCCAGCAGCTGGGACAGCAACACCATATATTTT. Residues: CASSWDSNTIYF. Drawing the rest from reference TRBV11-2 and TRBJ1-3, the complete variable domain is EAGVAQSPRYKIIEKRQSVAFWCNPISGHATLYWYQQILGQGPKLLIQFQNNGVVDDSQLPKDRFSAERLKGVDSTLKIQPAKLEDSAVYLCASSWDSNTIYFGEGSWLTVV.

This clonotype was recorded many times. The J gene is TRBJ2-7, the V gene TRBV28; unclear D gene. This CDR3 has 13 amino acids. Trimming removed 3 bases at V and 3 bases at J, with 9 bases between. Germline CDR1 reads MDHEN; CDR2 reads SYDVKM. Here the CDR3 DNA reads TGTGCCAGCAGTTTCGCGCAGAACTACGAGCAGTACTTC. This translates into CASSFAQNYEQYF.

There are many counts of this clonotype. Here the CDR3 reads CASRQEGASSYNEQFF. CDR3 DNA: TGTGCCAGCAGACAGGAGGGGGCTAGCTCCTACAATGAGCAGTTCTTC. The rearrangement uses TRBV3-1 and TRBJ2-1; perhaps TRBD1 as D (7 bases). This CDR3 is 16 amino acids long. Trimming took off 6 bases at V and 0 bases at J, with 15 bases between the two ends. Germline V gene data show CDR1 as LGHDT and CDR2 as YNNKEL (reference sequence).

This clonotype was picked up many times. The rearrangement links TRBV28 to TRBJ1-5; D gene uncertain. The V gene's germline CDR1 is MDHEN and CDR2 SYDVKM. This CDR3 region has 13 residues. V lost 6 bases and J lost 7, with 13 bases in between. The DNA for the CDR3 is TGTGCCAGCAGCGTCCGGGTTGAACAGCCCCAGCATTTT. Its translation: CASSVRVEQPQHF.

A word on this clonotype: A single base separates this from a much larger clone, so it may be a read error. The rearrangement uses TRBV6-4 and TRBJ2-7; D not certain. The CDR3 is made up of 15 amino acids. Germline CDR1 and CDR2: MRHNA and SNTAGT. The CDR3 here is CASSQDGSKAYEQCF. The CDR3 DNA reads as TGTGCCAGCAGCCAAGATGGTAGTAAGGCCTACGAGCAGTGCTTC.

This clonotype was seen a few times. V and J are TRBV27 and TRBJ2-7; 7 nucleotides align to TRBD1. The J segment lost 2 bases and the V segment lost 0 bases, leaving 4 bases of the junction unmatched. The CDR3 is made up of 15 amino acids. CDR1 and CDR2 from the germline V gene are MNHEY and SMNVEV (reference sequence). The CDR3 nucleotides are TGTGCCAGCAGTTTATCCGGGACAGCAACCTACGAGCAGTACTTC. Translation: CASSLSGTATYEQYF.

This clonotype was found many times. The V call is TRBV20-1, the J call TRBJ1-1; 9 positions agree with TRBD1. The germline V gene encodes CDR1 DFQATT and CDR2 SNEGSKA (reference sequence). V shed 0 bases, J shed 6 bases, and the junction held 8 bases outside the gene matches. The CDR3 consists of 15 residues. DNA of the CDR3: TGCAGTGCTAGAGATGCGGGACAGGGTTCCGCTGAAGCTTTCTTT. Translation: CSARDAGQGSAEAFF.

The rearrangement uses TRBV5-1 and TRBJ2-1, with 10 bases that match TRBD2. CDR3 length: 15 residues. V lost 5 bases, J lost 8 bases, and 10 bases stayed unmatched. In germline, CDR1 is SGHRS, CDR2 YFSETQ. This chain's CDR3 is CASRSSGSSPDEQFF. For the CDR3, the DNA is TGCGCCAGCAGATCTAGCGGGAGCTCACCGGATGAGCAGTTCTTC.